One T cell receptor beta chain is described in this entry. Its antigen specificity is not known. Per-base quality was not reported, and no clone a single base away is much larger than it. Trimming removed 0 bases from V and 2 bases from J; the gene matches leave 6 bases unexplained. CDR1 and CDR2 are read off the germline V gene (reference sequence) as SGHNT and YYREEE. Spanning cysteine to phenylalanine, the CDR3 consists of 18 amino acids. Only the CDR3 part of the read is kept: 54 bases, read in frame from the first base. TCRbeta CDR3 regions were amplified from genomic DNA by means of the immunoSEQ Assay, a bias-controlled multiplex PCR. The published analysis was carried out like this. The number of nucleated cells in each sample was estimated by amplification of reference gene primers within the assay. To quantify the absolute abundance of each unique TCRbeta CDR3 rearrangement, sequence reads were collapsed and filtered. For each sample, productive Simpson clonality was calculated by taking the square root of Simpson's diversity index across productive rearrangements. TCRdb stores this immuneACCESS table with in-frame sequences only. Part of the clones is absent; in the studies checked, under half of the shortfall reflects unresolved V genes, and no reason is known for the rest. V, J and clone size are taken as reported in that table, and D and trimming were inferred from the DNA itself. For this sample the table gives 90,000 or so clones, of which roughly 89% were detected only once. Approximately 5.6% of the sample is in the top ten clones.

The collaborating institutions used their own protocols to collect whole blood in K2EDTA tubes. For TCRbeta analysis, collaborators shipped samples as frozen whole blood, isolated PBMCs, or DNA extracted from either of those sample types. This sample was included in a study of blood T cell repertoires in COVID-19 (dated by TCRdb to 2018 to 2021). Notes on the research overall: Samples from collaborators originated in the United States, Italy and Spain and spanned both the acute and convalescent phases of COVID-19. The prospective study material was composed of cDNA or gDNA derived from T cells, B-cell-depleted T cells, or PBMCs. The dataset comprised deeply sampled blood TCRbeta repertoires from subjects exposed to, actively infected with, or recovered from COVID-19. A freely available public database, intended as a resource for researchers studying the immune response to SARS-CoV-2, is where the repertoires were released. The samples were drawn from two sources: the first 160 participants of the ongoing ImmuneRACE study, and 1,000 to 1,500 subjects contributed by 6 global collaborators. A de-identified subject ID, COVID-19 status, age in years and sex were almost always included in the sample metadata. HLA class I and class II types, where available, came from metadata supplied by the sample provider rather than from assay-based typing.

Findings and caveats that apply to the study as a whole: The amount of clinical and demographic metadata varied by source and participant and was provided uncurated.

This sequence uses TRBV5-4 and TRBJ2-3, and TRBD2 matches 13 of the central bases. Sequencing was performed on peripheral blood. The sequence derives from a woman aged 80 or over with active COVID-19. Read as DNA, the sequence is TGTGCCAGCAGCTTGGGACTAGCGGGAGGAATCCCCACAGATACGCAGTATTTT. Translated, it gives CASSLGLAGGIPTDTQYF. Outside the CDR3, residues come from the reference TRBV5-4 and TRBJ2-3 proteins, so the full variable domain is: ETGVTQSPTHLIKTRGQQVTLRCSSQSGHNTVSWYQQALGQGPQFIFQYYREEENGRGNFPPRFSGLQFPNYSSELNVNALELDDSALYLCASSLGLAGGIPTDTQYFGPGTRLTVL.